One sample yielded the 27 T cell receptor beta chains listed below, sequenced in a study of blood T cell repertoires in COVID-19. Assay used: immunoSEQ multiplex PCR; TCRdb lists only in-frame clones, some missing. The sample includes some 350,000 clones, 83% of them seen just once. Sequences were obtained from peripheral blood. All receptors come from a man aged 25-45 years with active or convalescent COVID-19.

The rearrangement uses TRBV18 and TRBJ2-5; 10 bases line up with TRBD1. J gave up 3 bases and V 6 bases, and 7 bases lay outside the gene matches. The CDR3 loop spans 15 amino acids. Per the germline V gene, CDR1 is KGHSH and CDR2 is LQKENI. CDR3 sequence (DNA): TGTGCCAGCTCGCAGCGTGGGACAGGGGAAGAGACCCAGTACTTC. Translated, it gives CASSQRGTGEETQYF.

V and J are TRBV4-1 and TRBJ1-2, with a possible D match to TRBD1 (6 bases). CDR3 length equals 17 residues. Germline V gene lookup returns CDR1 MGHRA and CDR2 YSYEKL. V lost 4 bases and J 1 base, leaving 19 bases between the germline ends. The CDR3 region is CASSPRGGRDGNYGYTF. The DNA for the CDR3 is TGCGCCAGCAGCCCAAGAGGGGGTCGGGATGGTAACTATGGCTACACCTTC.

This chain joins TRBV3-1 (or the pseudogene TRBV3-2) and TRBJ1-3; D gene unclear. Germline V gene data show CDR1 as LGHDT and CDR2 as YNNKEL (reference sequence). Between the trimmed V and J ends, which lost 4 bases and 7 bases, there was a span of 11 bases. The CDR3 runs to 13 residues. Here the CDR3 DNA reads TGTGCCAGCAGCCCGGTGAATTGGAACACCATATATTTT. This codes for CASSPVNWNTIYF.

The chain combines TRBV19 with TRBJ2-2; 7 positions agree with TRBD2. Germline V gene sequence: CDR1 LNHDA, CDR2 SQIVND (reference sequence). Trimming removed 2 bases from V and 4 bases from J; junction bases left unmatched: 4. This CDR3 has 15 amino acids. The CDR3 loop reads CASSITSEGTGELFF. In DNA form, the CDR3 reads TGTGCCAGTAGTATAACTAGCGAGGGCACCGGGGAGCTGTTTTTT.

The chain uses TRBV29-1 and TRBJ2-1; possible D gene TRBD1, 6 bases. V was clipped by 4 bases and J by 4 bases, with 14 bases between them. The CDR3 is 14 amino acids. Looked up from germline, CDR1 is SQVTM and CDR2 is ANQGSEA. CDR3 amino acids: CSVVQGYVYNEQFF. CDR3 nucleotides: TGCAGCGTTGTACAGGGATATGTGTACAATGAGCAGTTCTTC.

The CDR3 spells CASSSAYEQYF. CDR3 bases: TGTGCCAGCAGCAGCGCGTACGAGCAGTACTTC. V and J are TRBV2 and TRBJ2-7; D unclear. V lost 6 bases and J lost 4, with 7 bases in between. Per the germline V gene, CDR1 is SNHLY and CDR2 is FYNNEI. The CDR3 is 11 amino acids.

The V call is TRBV3-1 (or the pseudogene TRBV3-2), the J call TRBJ2-6; TRBD2 matches at 13 bases. With 3 bases clipped from V and 4 bases from J, the junction kept 6 bases outside the gene matches. The germline gives CDR1 LGHDT, CDR2 YNNKEL (reference sequence). This CDR3 has 18 amino acids. This CDR3 reads CASSHPGLAGTGANVLTF. The CDR3 DNA is TGTGCCAGCAGCCACCCGGGACTAGCGGGGACCGGGGCCAACGTCCTGACTTTC.

V usage is TRBV3-1 (or the pseudogene TRBV3-2) and J usage is TRBJ2-7, with a possible D match to TRBD1 (6 bases). Trimming removed 5 bases from V and 9 bases from J, with 20 bases in between. CDR1 and CDR2 from the germline V gene are LGHDT and YNNKEL (reference sequence). The CDR3 runs to 14 residues. DNA for the CDR3: TGTGCCAGCAGCACGCAGTCACACCAGGGGTCGCAGTACTTC. It encodes CASSTQSHQGSQYF.

This chain joins TRBV16 and TRBJ1-6, with D perhaps TRBD1 (5 bases). This CDR3 is 16 amino acids long. Germline lookup yields CDR1 KGHSY and CDR2 FQNENV. Trimming removed 4 bases at V and 0 bases at J, with 10 bases between. CDR3 sequence (DNA): TGTGCCAGCAGCCCAAGGGGTAGCTCCTATAATTCACCCCTCCACTTT. Residues: CASSPRGSSYNSPLHF.

The chain has TRBV5-1 and TRBJ1-1, with 10 bases identical to TRBD1. The ends lost 4 bases at V and 5 bases at J; junction bases unmatched: 11. The CDR3 loop spans 16 amino acids. Looked up from germline, CDR1 is SGHRS and CDR2 is YFSETQ. CDR3 sequence reads: CASSPGTGTGETEAFF. In DNA, the CDR3 is TGCGCCAGCAGCCCGGGTACCGGGACAGGGGAGACTGAAGCTTTCTTT.

The gene calls are TRBV6-6 and TRBJ2-2, with 8 nucleotides matching TRBD1. The J segment lost 3 bases and the V segment lost 6 bases, leaving 6 bases of the junction unmatched. Germline lookup yields CDR1 MNHNY and CDR2 SVGAGI (reference sequence). CDR3 length: 15 residues. In DNA form, the CDR3 reads TGTGCCAGCAGCCGACAGGGGTTCGACACCGGGGAGCTGTTTTTT. It translates to CASSRQGFDTGELFF.

The chain couples TRBV6-6 to TRBJ1-1; the match to TRBD1 covers 7 bases. CDR1 is MNHNY and CDR2 is SVGAGI in the germline V gene (reference sequence). This CDR3 contains 15 residues. The V gene end was trimmed by 10 bases and the J gene end by 10 bases; junction bases not matched to a gene: 21. Here the CDR3 reads CATSRDSGAIVGAFF. As DNA, the CDR3 is TGTGCCACTTCCCGGGACAGCGGAGCGATAGTCGGAGCTTTCTTT.

The V gene is TRBV2, the J gene TRBJ2-3; the D gene is possibly TRBD1 (5 bases). The CDR3 runs 13 residues. CDR1 is SNHLY, CDR2 FYNNEI, per germline. The V end was cut by 7 bases, the J end by 6 bases, with 14 bases between. CDR3 sequence (DNA): TGTGCCAGCATAAAACAGGTCAAGGATACGCAGTATTTT. Translating gives CASIKQVKDTQYF.

This sequence joins TRBV3-1 (or the pseudogene TRBV3-2) and TRBJ1-3, with unresolved D. This CDR3 region has 16 residues. Germline lookup yields CDR1 LGHDT and CDR2 YNNKEL (reference sequence). V lost 7 bases and J lost 2, with 18 bases in between. The CDR3 DNA reads as TGTGCCAGCAACTCCCCCCCGGGGAACCCTGGAAACACCATATATTTT. It translates to CASNSPPGNPGNTIYF.

This chain joins TRBV6-1 and TRBJ1-1; D remains ambiguous. CDR3 length: 14 residues. CDR1 is MNHNS and CDR2 is SASEGT in the germline V gene. V gave up 5 bases and J gave up 1 base, with 11 bases separating them. In DNA form, the CDR3 reads TGTGCCAGCAGTTATCAGAACAGGAACACTGAAGCTTTCTTT. Amino acid sequence: CASSYQNRNTEAFF.

The table lists this clone with a few counts. The V gene is TRBV28, the J gene TRBJ2-3; the D gene is possibly TRBD2 (5 bases). V gave up 4 bases and J gave up 10 bases, with 12 bases separating them. The CDR3 consists of 12 residues. CDR1 MDHEN and CDR2 SYDVKM come from the germline V gene. CDR3 sequence (DNA): TGTGCCAGCAGTTCCTCTAGCTACGCGCAGTATTTT. Amino acid sequence: CASSSSSYAQYF.

V is TRBV19 and J is TRBJ2-5; D is uncertain. V was cut by 4 bases and J by 1 base, with 16 bases left in between. Germline V gives CDR1 LNHDA, CDR2 SQIVND (reference sequence). This CDR3 is 16 amino acids long. CDR3 DNA: TGTGCCAGTAGTACTCCGCCTGGGCAGGCCCAAGAGACCCAGTACTTC. Protein product: CASSTPPGQAQETQYF.

To note about this clone: The same CDR3 can be traced to other DNA sequences in this sample. This chain uses TRBV3-1 (or the pseudogene TRBV3-2) with TRBJ1-1; TRBD1 is a possible D gene (5 bases). Trimming shortened V by 4 bases and J by 5 bases, and 20 bases separated the two germline ends. CDR1 is LGHDT, CDR2 YNNKEL, per germline (reference sequence). This CDR3 has 16 residues. The CDR3 region is CASSLRGGVTRTEAFF. In DNA, the CDR3 is TGTGCCAGCAGCCTACGGGGGGGGGTCACGAGGACTGAAGCTTTCTTT.

This chain links TRBV10-3 with TRBJ2-3, with D possibly TRBD1 on 5 matching bases. This CDR3 is built from 13 residues. V was cut by 7 bases and J by 3 bases, with 11 bases left in between. Germline CDR1 is ENHRY and CDR2 is SYGVKD. The CDR3 DNA follows: TGTGCCATCAACACAGGTCGGACAGATACGCAGTATTTT. This sequence encodes CAINTGRTDTQYF.

This clone was observed a few times. This chain joins TRBV28 and TRBJ1-4; D remains ambiguous. This CDR3 has 16 amino acids. V gave up 3 bases and J gave up 0 bases, with 11 bases separating them. Germline lookup yields CDR1 MDHEN and CDR2 SYDVKM. The CDR3 DNA reads as TGTGCCAGCAGTTTCACATGGCCCTCAACTAATGAAAAACTGTTTTTT. This gives the protein CASSFTWPSTNEKLFF.

The chain recombines TRBV29-1 with TRBJ2-1; the match to TRBD2 covers 7 bases. With 8 bases clipped from V and 7 bases from J, the junction kept 11 bases outside the gene matches. Per the germline V gene, CDR1 is SQVTM and CDR2 is ANQGSEA. There are 13 residues in the CDR3. The CDR3, as DNA: TGCAGCCAGTCGTCCAGCGGGACGAATGAGCAGTTCTTC. Translating it yields CSQSSSGTNEQFF.

The chain joins TRBV27 to TRBJ2-3; TRBD1 matches at 8 bases. The CDR3 is 17 residues long. Germline assignment: CDR1 MNHEY and CDR2 SMNVEV (reference sequence). Germline trimming cut 5 bases from V and 2 bases from J; bases unmatched to any gene: 12. CDR3 sequence reads: CASSLRGLEGATDTQYF. DNA of the CDR3: TGTGCCAGCAGTCTCAGGGGGCTAGAGGGTGCCACAGATACGCAGTATTTT.

The rearrangement links TRBV15 to TRBJ1-4, with D possibly TRBD1 on 6 matching bases. Trimming left V 3 bases short and J 6 bases short, with 14 bases between. CDR1 is LNHNV, CDR2 YYDKDF, per germline (reference sequence). CDR3 length: 15 amino acids. The CDR3 nucleotides read TGTGCCACCAGCAGGGGTGAGGGGGGGGATGAAAAACTGTTTTTT. Protein sequence: CATSRGEGGDEKLFF.

The V gene is TRBV7-2, the J gene TRBJ2-3, with 8 bases matching TRBD2. Unmatched junction bases numbered 9, after V lost 4 bases and J lost 6 bases. Germline CDR1 SGHTA, CDR2 FQGNSA. The CDR3 has 15 residues. The CDR3 sequence is CASSSTAGGPDTQYF. CDR3 sequence (DNA): TGTGCCAGCAGCTCCACCGCGGGGGGCCCGGATACGCAGTATTTT. Supplemented by reference TRBV7-2 and TRBJ2-3, the full variable domain reads GAGVSQSPSNKVTEKGKDVELRCDPISGHTALYWYRQSLGQGLEFLIYFQGNSAPDKSGLPSDRFSAERTGGSVSTLTIQRTQQEDSAVYLCASSSTAGGPDTQYFGPGTRLTVL.

The V and J genes are TRBV7-7 and TRBJ1-1; a possible D gene is TRBD1 (6 bases). From germline, CDR1 is SSHAT and CDR2 FNYEAQ (reference sequence). V lost 5 bases to trimming and J lost 4 bases, with 11 bases between them. The CDR3 has 13 amino acids. In DNA, the CDR3 is TGTGCCAGCAGCCCAGGGGTGGGCACTGAAGCTTTCTTT. It codes for CASSPGVGTEAFF.

This CDR3 is CASQGGQPQHF. The CDR3 region has the DNA TGCGCCAGCCAGGGGGGACAGCCCCAGCATTTT. This chain joins TRBV5-1 and TRBJ1-5, with TRBD1 matching over 7 bases. After removal of 7 bases from V and 7 bases from J, the junction contained 2 bases not matched to a gene. Looked up from germline, CDR1 is SGHRS and CDR2 is YFSETQ. This CDR3 comprises 11 residues.

Comments on this clone: The same CDR3 is also encoded by other DNA sequences in this sample. The rearrangement joins TRBV5-1 to TRBJ1-5; no reliable D call. Germline V gives CDR1 SGHRS, CDR2 YFSETQ. The CDR3 sequence is 13 residues long. The V and J ends lost 0 bases and 7 bases respectively, with 8 bases between them. The CDR3 nucleotides are TGCGCCAGCAGCTTGGAATTGGAGCAGCCCCAGCATTTT. This translates into CASSLELEQPQHF. The full variable domain, completed using reference TRBV5-1 and TRBJ1-5, is KAGVTQTPRYLIKTRGQQVTLSCSPISGHRSVSWYQQTPGQGLQFLFEYFSETQRNKGNFPGRFSGRQFSNSRSEMNVSTLELGDSALYLCASSLELEQPQHFGDGTRLSIL.